This T cell receptor (beta chain) is drawn from a study of CD8 T cells in ankylosing spondylitis. From germline, CDR1 is WNHNN and CDR2 SYGVQD (reference sequence). The CDR3 has 11 amino acids. V dropped 3 bases and J dropped 10 bases, with 10 bases sitting between them. Each CDR3 protein is one row after TCRdb ran MiXCR on the 5' RACE reads. The table shows about 200,000 distinct CDR3 sequences, with 7.3% occurring only once. Regarding the study as a whole: Characteristic, it appeared, of ankylosing spondylitis blood was a TCR beta motif of seven or eight highly homologous variants. Disease-associated clonotypes exhibited CD8+ identity and were relatively infrequent in peripheral blood.

The table lists this clonotype with a few counts. Its target is not known. The TCR originated in a male donor with ankylosing spondylitis. Sequencing input: blood, either unsorted or a sorted T cell fraction (not recorded which). The chain has TRBV10-1 and TRBJ2-7; a possible D gene is TRBD1 (6 bases). CDR3 nucleotide sequence: TGCGCCAGCAGTGATTGGGGGCTTCAGTACTTC. Translated, it gives CASSDWGLQYF.